This record concerns one T cell receptor (beta chain) sequence. Its antigen is still unknown. Losses at the gene ends were 2 bases for V and 2 bases for J; bases not matched to a gene: 2. The CDR3 runs to 16 residues. The germline gives CDR1 SGHNT, CDR2 YYREEE (reference sequence). The data are from a study of CD8+ T cells in alopecia areata. Whole-study findings and limits: Tofacitinib yielded significantly lower scalp clonality and fewer expanded CD8+ clones among the top 100. Whether baseline CD8+ expansion is linked to response remains uncertain, given a single nonresponder.

Extraction of RNA preceded its reverse transcription into cDNA, which served as the sequencing template. Some clones are missing from TCRdb's copy, which holds only in-frame ones; the method was immunoSEQ multiplex PCR. Found here are about 200,000 clones, 58% of them singletons; the top ten hold 5.5%. Specified treatment: oral pan-JAK inhibitor, 5-10 mg twice daily. The V call is TRBV5-4, the J call TRBJ2-1, with 12 bases aligning to TRBD2. This clonotype was sampled from a human donor with alopecia areata. The starting material was CD4+ T cells sorted from blood, obtained at week 24, from a patient treated with tofacitinib. CDR3 amino acids: CASSFSSGRAYNEQFF. The CDR3 region has the DNA TGTGCCAGCAGCTTTTCTAGCGGGAGGGCCTACAATGAGCAGTTCTTC.